The following is a TCR beta chain sequence with its context. This clonotype was seen a few times. The antigen this receptor binds is unknown. No clone much larger than this one lies a single base away; base qualities are absent. The CDR3 runs 14 residues from the cysteine to the phenylalanine. Only CDR3 DNA remains: 42 bases, in frame from the first base. CDR1 and CDR2 are read off the germline V gene (reference sequence) as MNHEY and SMNVEV. From V the trimming removes 5 bases and from J it removes 6 bases, while the gene matches leave 7 bases of the junction unaccounted for. The TCR beta CDR3 regions were amplified from RNA transcripts. A first-round RT-PCR of the TCR CDR3 used the HTBI primer set with the Qiagen OneStep RT-PCR kit. Libraries were constructed in a second round of multiplex PCR, after which size selection and purification were carried out. Libraries were sequenced paired-end with 100 bp reads on an Illumina HiSeq2000. In the authors' own workflow: SOAPnuke was used to process the raw data, throwing out any read that contained adapters or uncalled bases, had a mean Phred below 15, or lacked an exact constant-primer or identifier match. COPE v1.2.5 was used to merge high-quality paired reads, and clonotypes were defined as unique nucleotide sequences. Clonotypes were aligned to IMGT TRBV, TRBD and TRBJ reference segments using MiTCR v1.1. Analysis was restricted to V-J combinations with a frequency above 0.0001, which covered 99.2% of repertoires. The TCS score was defined as F50 (clonal expansion) divided by E x V (chaos), with BLOSUM62-based TCRdist calculated between CDR3 peptides within each V-J. Welch's t-statistics and random forest reduced around 510 V-J features to some 14, which were used in a naive Bayes classifier (R e1071). The public reads were reanalyzed by TCRdb: fastp trimming at Q25, MiXCR alignment, in-frame beta chains only. Identical CDR3 protein sequences are pooled into one entry, listed with their most common genes and DNA. For this entry, the V and J calls and clone size follow TCRdb and not the study's own pipeline. The sample table lists some 560,000 distinct CDR3 sequences, 12% to 15% of them with a count of one. The top ten clonotypes cover 11% to 15% of the sample.

This specimen comes from a study of T cells in Graves' hyperthyroidism and ophthalmopathy (dated 2019 in TCRdb). Study-level background: Peripheral blood samples were taken at initial diagnosis, before any treatment was given. TCR V-J signatures able to tell the groups apart were searched for in a discovery cohort of 90 to 100 patients, of whom roughly 42 had Graves' ophthalmopathy and 55 to 60 had stable Graves' hyperthyroidism. Whether ophthalmopathy could be predicted prospectively was tested in an independent validation cohort made up of under 20 hyperthyroidism patients plus 17 patients who later progressed to ophthalmopathy. The roughly 94 discovery patients were randomly split 7:3 into training and test sets. In roughly six Graves' hyperthyroidism patients, the study also compared T-cell repertoires from thyroid tissue with T-cell repertoires from blood. After blood sampling, hyperthyroidism patients were treated with methimazole at a starting dose of 30 mg daily, and ophthalmopathy patients were treated with high-dose intravenous methylprednisolone. The paper reports TCR Vbeta CDR3 sequencing of approximately 140 peripheral blood samples: approximately 43 ophthalmopathy, approximately 74 hyperthyroidism and approximately 17 progressor patients.

Stable Graves' hyperthyroidism was defined as no progression to ophthalmopathy during 18 months of follow-up. Hyperthyroidism patients were aged 18 to 65 years and newly diagnosed, with disease duration of less than 2 months. Any patient with an uncontrolled infection, another autoimmune disease, pregnancy or lactation was excluded. Clinical symptoms, serum thyroxine and TRAb, thyroid ultrasound, and orbital computed tomography formed the basis for the diagnoses. Ficoll-Paque density gradient centrifugation was used to isolate PBMCs from approximately 10 ml of fresh peripheral blood. Total RNA was extracted using Trizol reagent, and RNA quality was assessed on an Agilent 2100 Bioanalyzer. What the research found in general, with its limitations: A 13 V-J signature model separated ophthalmopathy from stable hyperthyroidism, with 87.88% sensitivity and roughly 82% specificity in cross-validation and 80%/75% in testing. Most expanded thyroid clonotypes (frequency above 0.001) were also found in blood, which suggests that blood repertoires may mirror thyroid immune responses. Sample size was not statistically predetermined, and investigators were not blinded to group allocation. In validation, the model predicted progression to ophthalmopathy a median of roughly six months before onset, with about 67% sensitivity and 72.22% specificity.

Sequenced material: blood. The origin of this receptor is a woman aged 40-49 years with Graves' hyperthyroidism. The chain employs TRBV27 and TRBJ2-7, and TRBD2 matches 10 of the central bases. The sequenced DNA is TGTGCCAGCAGTGAACTAGCGGGATTCGGCGAGCAGTACTTC. Its coded protein is CASSELAGFGEQYF.